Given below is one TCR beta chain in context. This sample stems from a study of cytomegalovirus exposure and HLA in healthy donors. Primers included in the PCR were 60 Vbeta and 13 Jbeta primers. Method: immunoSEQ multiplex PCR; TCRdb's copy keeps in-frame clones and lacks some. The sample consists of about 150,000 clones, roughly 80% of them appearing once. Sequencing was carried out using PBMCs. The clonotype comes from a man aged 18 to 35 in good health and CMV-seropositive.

CDR3 sequence reads: CASSEYPVDNPREQYF. CDR3 nucleotide sequence: TGTGCCAGCAGTGAATACCCCGTGGACAATCCTCGCGAGCAGTACTTC. V is TRBV6-1 and J is TRBJ2-7, with a weak D call TRBD1 (5 bases). This CDR3 is 16 amino acids long. Per germline, CDR1 MNHNS and CDR2 SASEGT. Deletions cut 2 bases from V and 6 bases from J, with 20 bases between.